This TCR beta chain was found in a study of PD-1 blockade in classical Hodgkin lymphoma (dated by TCRdb to 2020 to 2022). About the full investigation: Nivolumab dosing was 3 mg/kg intravenously every 2 weeks, continuing until either disease progression or unacceptable toxicity. The study used TCR beta sequencing and CyTOF to define a peripheral blood immune signature of response to PD-1 blockade in classical Hodgkin lymphoma.

From the cysteine up to the phenylalanine, the CDR3 has a length of 15 residues. Of all the DNA, just the CDR3 is kept, 45 bases in frame from base 1. In the germline V gene, CDR1 corresponds to SGHAT and CDR2 to FQNNGV. Relative to germline, V is 1 base shorter and J is 0 bases shorter, with 7 bases between their ends. What the time point label conveys for this sample: cycle 4 day 1 (C4D1), after 5 to 7 weeks of nivolumab. Relapse after autologous stem cell transplantation had occurred in all trial patients, and cohorts A, B and C were distinguished by prior brentuximab vedotin exposure. Magnetic negative selection with a Miltenyi CD4+ T cell isolation kit was used to purify CD4+ T cells from thawed PBMCs. The trial cohort was composed of 56 patients with relapsed/refractory classical Hodgkin lymphoma, for whom complete response, partial response or progressive disease was recorded as best overall response. Trial patients were treated with single-agent nivolumab in the multi-cohort phase II CheckMate 205 trial. An independent review committee assessed best overall response by applying the 2007 International Working Group response criteria. Trial PBMCs were collected immediately before nivolumab initiation (C1D1) and during therapy at cycle 2 day 1 and cycle 4 day 1. After peripheral blood was drawn into 8 mL Vacutainer Cell Preparation Tubes, PBMCs were isolated by centrifugation and then cryopreserved. Purified CD4+ and CD8+ fractions were prepared only for cases where an additional PBMC sample was available. Magnetically labelled cells were depleted on LS columns in a quadroMACS separator, and the flow-through was collected as the purified fraction.

In the case of this clone: No antigen is known for it. Base qualities are not recorded, but no much larger clone differs from it by a single base.

Broad study findings and their caveats: Baseline TCR diversity was reported to be lower in newly diagnosed patients than in healthy donors, and even lower in relapsed/refractory patients. Among trial patients, those achieving complete response had baseline diversity similar to that of newly diagnosed patients, while diversity was significantly lower in partial responders and progressors. The study was limited to a single clinical trial cohort, and causes of repertoire differences, possibly disease activity or prior therapy, remained undefined. CD4+ but not CD8+ TCR diversity rose significantly by C4D1 (p=0.0027 vs p=0.16), most apparent in complete responders (p=0.02). Lower diversity was seen in patients whose nivolumab began less than 1 year after ASCT, and these patients were left out of later analyses so that immune reconstitution would not confound the results.

The Qiagen DNeasy kit was used to extract genomic DNA from unsorted PBMCs and from the negatively selected CD4+ and CD8+ fractions. Using primers that anneal to V and J segments, immunoSEQ multiplex PCR amplified the TCR beta CDR3 regions. A synthetic immune receptor repertoire was used to minimize amplification bias, and any residual bias was removed computationally once sequencing was done. Per the authors' processing: Custom Python scripts were used to quantify repertoire diversity as the Shannon entropy index. Unsorted, CD4+ and CD8+ repertoires were analyzed separately, except for combined analyses in which CD4+ and CD8+ sequences were merged in silico. Clonal expansion was defined as at least a 2-fold frequency increase after treatment relative to C1D1, with a pseudocount of 0.5 for undetected baseline clones. Singleton clones were defined as clones with 0 or 1 copy at C1D1, and non-singleton clones were defined as clones with 2 or more copies. Clones expanded in unsorted samples were assigned a CD4+, CD8+ or unknown annotation through matching of protein sequences in sorted samples from the same patient. Wilcoxon tests on paired samples were used to test changes in diversity from C1D1 to C4D1. The clones in this table, taken by TCRdb from immuneACCESS, are in-frame only. Not every clone is retained; where verified, under half of the shortfall comes from an unresolved V gene, and the cause of the rest is unknown. V and J calls and clone size come straight from that table; D and trimming were deduced from the DNA. This sample comprises some 15,000 clones, over 70% of them detected only once. Around 1.9% of the sample is taken by the ten largest.

The rearranged chain carries TRBV11-2 and TRBJ1-5, with TRBD1 perhaps the D gene, on 6 matching bases. The receptor comes from a human donor with classical Hodgkin lymphoma. Sequencing used CD4+ T cells from blood, obtained before the fourth cycle of nivolumab. The nucleotide sequence is given as TGTGCCAGCAGCTTAGGACAGGCTAGCAATCAGCCCCAGCATTTT. The resulting protein is CASSLGQASNQPQHF.